The 27 T cell receptor beta chains below come from one sample, sequenced in a study of T cells after yellow fever vaccination (dated by TCRdb to the late 2010s). Library construction relied on 5' RACE. TCRdb lists the instrument as Illumina NovaSeq 6000. TCRdb handled the public reads itself, with Q25 trimming in fastp and clone calling in MiXCR, and kept productive beta chains. Each entry merges the rows of one CDR3 protein and shows their most common DNA and genes. This sample is represented by around 260,000 distinct CDR3 sequences; about 5% of them were singletons. Less than 3.5% of the sample is in the top ten clones. The sample's treatment or condition label is to be understood as: live attenuated yellow fever vaccine strain. The starting material was CD4+ T cells sorted from PBMCs, obtained on the day of the yellow fever booster vaccination. These receptors came from a man aged 18 to 30 who received the YFV17D yellow fever vaccine.

This clonotype was detected a few times. The rearrangement joins TRBV20-1 to TRBJ2-1; TRBD1 matches at 8 bases. V was clipped by 1 base and J by 2 bases; unmatched bases: 7. Per germline, CDR1 DFQATT and CDR2 SNEGSKA (reference sequence). This CDR3 region has 16 residues. Written as DNA, the CDR3 is TGCAGTGCTAGAGGGACAGGGAAGGTGACCTACAATGAGCAGTTCTTC. Translation gives CSARGTGKVTYNEQFF.

This clonotype has a count of ten or more. J is TRBJ2-3 and V is TRBV4-2, with D possibly matching TRBD2 (6 bases). This CDR3 is 14 amino acids long. V lost 5 bases to trimming and J lost 1 base, with 10 bases between them. CDR1 and CDR2 (germline): LGHNA, YNFKEQ. In nucleotides, the CDR3 is TGTGCCAGCAGCGACCCTAGCGGCACAGATACGCAGTATTTT. Encoded protein: CASSDPSGTDTQYF.

In this sample, this clonotype turned up a few times. CDR3 amino acids: CASSLVIPGQGDYGYTF. CDR3 nucleotide sequence: TGTGCCAGCAGCTTAGTCATCCCGGGACAGGGAGACTATGGCTACACCTTC. The chain is built from TRBV7-6 and TRBJ1-2; 9 bases are a match to TRBD1. Germline lookup yields CDR1 SGHVS and CDR2 FNYEAQ. The CDR3 sequence is 17 residues long. The J segment lost 3 bases and the V segment lost 1 base, leaving 9 bases of the junction unmatched.

The chain is built from TRBV30 and TRBJ1-3, with 11 bases matching TRBD1. J gave up 7 bases and V 3 bases, and 5 bases lay outside the gene matches. This CDR3 spans 14 amino acids. Germline CDR1 and CDR2: GTSNPN and SVGIG (reference sequence). CDR3 residues: CAWSGTGGRNTIYF. CDR3 sequence (DNA): TGTGCCTGGAGCGGGACAGGGGGAAGGAACACCATATATTTT.

In this sample, this clonotype turned up a few times. The gene calls are TRBV12-3 or TRBV12-4 and TRBJ2-7, with 14 bases that match TRBD2. V lost 4 bases and J lost 8; bases outside the gene matches: 7. The CDR3 runs to 15 residues. CDR3 sequence: CASSSSGLAGVQQYF. The CDR3 DNA follows: TGTGCCAGCAGTTCCTCGGGACTAGCGGGGGTTCAGCAGTACTTC.

This clonotype has at least ten counts. The chain uses TRBV9 and TRBJ2-2, with D hard to call. The CDR3 is 12 residues long. Trimming stripped 1 base from V and 2 bases from J, with 0 bases between. CDR1 is SGDLS, CDR2 YYNGEE, per germline. CDR3 DNA: TGTGCCAGCAGCGTAAACACCGGGGAGCTGTTTTTT. Translating it yields CASSVNTGELFF. The whole variable domain, filled in from reference TRBV9 and TRBJ2-2, reads DSGVTQTPKHLITATGQRVTLRCSPRSGDLSVYWYQQSLDQGLQFLIQYYNGEERAKGNILERFSAQQFPDLHSELNLSSLELGDSALYFCASSVNTGELFFGEGSRLTVL.

The V gene is TRBV18, the J gene TRBJ1-1; no firm D call. The CDR3 spans 12 residues. V gave up 2 bases and J gave up 6 bases, with 7 bases separating them. Germline CDR1 reads KGHSH; CDR2 reads LQKENI. CDR3: CASSPSAPEAFF. The CDR3 DNA is TGTGCCAGCTCACCATCGGCGCCTGAAGCTTTCTTT.

The CDR3 loop reads CASSQAGIRGGELFF. The CDR3 nucleotides are TGCGCCAGCAGCCAAGCGGGAATAAGGGGCGGGGAGCTGTTTTTT. The chain links TRBV4-1 to TRBJ2-2; D may correspond to TRBD1 or TRBD2 (5 bases each). With 1 base removed from V and 7 bases from J, the gap between germline ends came to 13 bases. Per the germline V gene, CDR1 is MGHRA and CDR2 is YSYEKL. The CDR3 spans 15 residues.

This sequence joins TRBV20-1 and TRBJ2-1; 7 nucleotides align to TRBD1. The CDR3 spans 15 residues. The germline V gene encodes CDR1 DFQATT and CDR2 SNEGSKA (reference sequence). V shed 2 bases, J shed 4 bases, and the junction held 8 bases outside the gene matches. DNA for the CDR3: TGCAGTGCTAGACTACCGGGACAGTTATACAATGAGCAGTTCTTC. Translation gives CSARLPGQLYNEQFF.

The chain couples TRBV12-3 or TRBV12-4 to TRBJ1-3; TRBD1 might be the D (5 bases). The CDR3 length is 16 residues. With 6 bases removed from V and 3 bases from J, the gap between germline ends came to 18 bases. DNA for the CDR3: TGTGCCAGCAGAAGAATGGGAGGGGAGGTTGGAAACACCATATATTTT. Its translation: CASRRMGGEVGNTIYF.

This clonotype was found many times. The chain joins TRBV4-3 to TRBJ1-2, with no clear D. The germline gives CDR1 LGHNA, CDR2 YSLEER. The CDR3 has 13 amino acids. The V and J ends lost 4 bases and 4 bases respectively, with 10 bases between them. The CDR3 DNA reads TGCGCCAGCAGCCCCGCGCCTGGCTATGGCTACACCTTC. Translation: CASSPAPGYGYTF.

This clonotype was detected many times. The chain recombines TRBV4-1 with TRBJ2-5; tentative D call: TRBD1 (6 bases). CDR1 and CDR2 (germline): MGHRA, YSYEKL. Deletions cut 1 base from V and 5 bases from J, with 14 bases between. This CDR3 is built from 15 residues. The CDR3 DNA follows: TGCGCCAGCAGCCAAGCATTGGTAGGGGGTGAGACCCAGTACTTC. Its translation: CASSQALVGGETQYF.

This clonotype came up many times. One end of the junction is discordant with germline, which a read error may explain. The J gene is TRBJ2-3, the V gene TRBV10-3; tentatively, D is TRBD1 or TRBD2 (6 bases each). Germline assignment: CDR1 ENHRY and CDR2 SYGVKD. The CDR3 sequence is 14 residues long. The CDR3 DNA is TGTGCCACCAGTCAAGGGGGGCCCACAGATACGCAGTATTTT. As protein: CATSQGGPTDTQYF.

This clonotype was seen many times. The chain links TRBV6-5 to TRBJ2-7; the D is unclear. V lost 3 bases and J lost 2, with 17 bases in between. CDR3 length: 16 residues. Germline V gene data show CDR1 as MNHEY and CDR2 as SVGAGI. The CDR3 reads CASSYRVGNSPYEQYF. The CDR3, as DNA: TGTGCCAGCAGTTATAGAGTGGGAAACAGCCCCTACGAGCAGTACTTC.

This clonotype showed up just a few times. The chain links TRBV10-3 to TRBJ2-5; TRBD2 is a possible D gene (6 bases). This CDR3 is built from 14 residues. V was clipped by 6 bases and J by 4 bases, with 15 bases between them. The V gene's germline CDR1 is ENHRY and CDR2 SYGVKD. The DNA for the CDR3 is TGTGCCATCAGCGCCCGGGGAGGCAGAGAGACCCAGTACTTC. Encoded protein: CAISARGGRETQYF.

This clonotype was seen only a few times. This chain connects TRBV29-1 to TRBJ2-2, with TRBD2 matching over 7 bases. This CDR3 region has 14 residues. V trimming: 7 bases; J trimming: 2 bases; junction bases outside the gene matches: 7. Germline lookup yields CDR1 SQVTM and CDR2 ANQGSEA. This CDR3 reads CSAEQGLNTGELFF. The CDR3 nucleotides read TGCAGCGCCGAGCAGGGACTAAACACCGGGGAGCTGTTTTTT.

This clonotype was observed at least ten times. The chain combines TRBV7-2 with TRBJ1-6, with 9 bases matching TRBD1. V dropped 5 bases and J dropped 8; count of bases not matched to a gene: 4. CDR1 is SGHTA and CDR2 is FQGNSA in the germline V gene. The CDR3 is 14 residues long. The CDR3 loop is CASSPRTGDSPLHF. The DNA for the CDR3 is TGTGCCAGCAGCCCTCGGACAGGGGATTCACCCCTCCACTTT.

This sequence joins TRBV20-1 and TRBJ2-1; 7 nucleotides match TRBD1. The ends lost 3 bases at V and 10 bases at J; junction bases unmatched: 3. Germline assignment: CDR1 DFQATT and CDR2 SNEGSKA (reference sequence). The CDR3 contains 11 residues. CDR3 amino acids: CSASWGQEQFF. Written as DNA, the CDR3 is TGCAGTGCTAGTTGGGGACAGGAGCAGTTCTTC.

V usage is TRBV29-1 and J usage is TRBJ2-7; D is perhaps TRBD1 or TRBD2 (5 bases each). CDR3 size: 15 residues. Trimming removed 1 base from V and 4 bases from J, with 17 bases in between. Per germline, CDR1 SQVTM and CDR2 ANQGSEA. CDR3 residues: CSVEGPFGARYEQYF. The CDR3 DNA sequence: TGCAGCGTTGAAGGGCCTTTCGGGGCGCGTTACGAGCAGTACTTC.

CDR3 amino acids: CASSYRDSYSPLHF. The CDR3 coding sequence is TGCGCCAGCAGCTACCGGGACAGTTATTCACCCCTCCACTTT. The rearrangement links TRBV4-1 to TRBJ1-6; 7 bases map to TRBD1. The V gene end was trimmed by 5 bases and the J gene end by 8 bases; junction bases not matched to a gene: 6. The CDR3 spans 14 residues. Germline CDR1 reads MGHRA; CDR2 reads YSYEKL.

The sample holds a few counts of this clonotype. The chain links TRBV20-1 to TRBJ1-4, with D uncertain. Per the germline V gene, CDR1 is DFQATT and CDR2 is SNEGSKA (reference sequence). This CDR3 has 11 residues. The V and J ends lost 3 bases and 7 bases respectively, with 6 bases between them. CDR3 region: CSARGIEKLFF. As DNA, the CDR3 is TGCAGTGCTAGGGGGATTGAAAAACTGTTTTTT.

This clonotype was counted at least ten times. This chain uses TRBV12-3 or TRBV12-4 with TRBJ1-6; D possibly corresponds to TRBD1 (5 bases). CDR3 length: 13 amino acids. V lost 0 bases and J lost 9, with 6 bases in between. The CDR3 is CASSLAGASPLHF. Written as DNA, the CDR3 is TGTGCCAGCAGTTTAGCCGGGGCTTCACCCCTCCACTTT.

This clonotype appeared a few times. The rearrangement links TRBV2 to TRBJ1-2; D is ambiguous. Germline loops: CDR1 SNHLY, CDR2 FYNNEI. The CDR3 contains 12 residues. Trimming left V 10 bases short and J 0 bases short, with 9 bases between. The CDR3 here is CATSEANYGYTF. The CDR3, as DNA: TGTGCCACCTCCGAAGCTAACTATGGCTACACCTTC.

J is TRBJ2-5 and V is TRBV20-1, with D possibly being TRBD2 (5 bases). The CDR3 contains 13 residues. V dropped 3 bases and J dropped 7 bases, with 15 bases sitting between them. Per the germline V gene, CDR1 is DFQATT and CDR2 is SNEGSKA (reference sequence). CDR3 in amino acids: CSARAHQRATQYF. The CDR3 DNA reads as TGCAGTGCTAGGGCCCACCAGAGGGCGACCCAGTACTTC.

The rearrangement joins TRBV7-9 to TRBJ1-6, with D possibly matching TRBD1 (6 bases). CDR3 length equals 15 residues. V lost 2 bases and J 7 bases, leaving 12 bases between the germline ends. In germline, CDR1 is SEHNR, CDR2 FQNEAQ (reference sequence). This chain's CDR3 is CASSLHGGPNSPLHF. For the CDR3, the DNA is TGTGCCAGCAGCTTACATGGGGGCCCGAATTCACCCCTCCACTTT.

This clonotype was counted many times. This chain joins TRBV6-6 and TRBJ1-6; 10 nucleotides agree with TRBD1. Germline V CDR1 and CDR2: MNHNY, SVGAGI (reference sequence). The J segment lost 8 bases and the V segment lost 6 bases, leaving 4 bases of the junction unmatched. The CDR3 runs 14 residues. The CDR3 spells CASRPGTGDSPLHF. CDR3 nucleotides: TGTGCCAGCAGACCCGGGACAGGGGATTCACCCCTCCACTTT.

The rearrangement joins TRBV12-3 or TRBV12-4 to TRBJ1-4; D remains ambiguous. The CDR3 covers 16 residues. Trimming stripped 4 bases from V and 0 bases from J, with 12 bases between. The chain's CDR3 is CASSSRTPSTNEKLFF. Written as DNA, the CDR3 is TGTGCCAGCAGTTCCCGGACTCCCTCAACTAATGAAAAACTGTTTTTT.